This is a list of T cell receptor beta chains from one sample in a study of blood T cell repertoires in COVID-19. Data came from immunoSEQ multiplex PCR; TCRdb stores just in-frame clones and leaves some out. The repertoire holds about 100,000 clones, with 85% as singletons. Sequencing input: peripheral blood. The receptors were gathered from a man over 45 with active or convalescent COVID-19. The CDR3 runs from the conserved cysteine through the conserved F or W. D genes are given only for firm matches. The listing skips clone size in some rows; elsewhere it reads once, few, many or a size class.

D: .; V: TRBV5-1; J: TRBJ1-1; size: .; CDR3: CASSLTPGTEAFF; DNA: TGCGCCAGCAGCCTGACCCCGGGCACTGAAGCTTTCTTT
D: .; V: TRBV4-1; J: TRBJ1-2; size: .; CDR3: CASSPSNERALLYGYTF; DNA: TGCGCCAGCAGCCCCTCGAATGAGAGGGCCCTTCTCTATGGCTACACCTTC
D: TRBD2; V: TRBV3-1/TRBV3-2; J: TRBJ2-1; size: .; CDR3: CASSDTSGHNEQFF; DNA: TGTGCCAGCAGCGATACTAGCGGGCACAATGAGCAGTTCTTC
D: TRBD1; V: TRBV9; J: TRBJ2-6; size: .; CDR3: CASSVGPGQLRSGANVLTF; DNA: TGTGCCAGCAGCGTAGGCCCGGGACAGCTCCGCTCTGGGGCCAACGTCCTGACTTTC
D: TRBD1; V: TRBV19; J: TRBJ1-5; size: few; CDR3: CASRIGQGQPQHF; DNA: TGTGCCAGTAGAATCGGACAGGGACAGCCCCAGCATTTT
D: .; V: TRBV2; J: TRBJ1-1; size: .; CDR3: CASSRDLVNTEAFF; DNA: TGTGCCAGCAGCAGGGATTTGGTGAACACTGAAGCTTTCTTT
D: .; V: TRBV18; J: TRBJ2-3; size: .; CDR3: CASSRREDTQYF; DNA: TGTGCCAGCTCACGTAGGGAGGATACGCAGTATTTT
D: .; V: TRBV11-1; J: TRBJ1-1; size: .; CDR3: CASSLGDFGNTEAFF; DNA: TGTGCCAGCAGCTTAGGAGATTTCGGGAACACTGAAGCTTTCTTT
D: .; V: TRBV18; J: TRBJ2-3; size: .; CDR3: CASSLDQGDTQYF; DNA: TGTGCCAGCTCACTGGACCAGGGGGATACGCAGTATTTT
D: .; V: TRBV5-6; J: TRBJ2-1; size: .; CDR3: CASSLKIANEQFF; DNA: TGTGCCAGCAGCTTGAAAATAGCCAATGAGCAGTTCTTC
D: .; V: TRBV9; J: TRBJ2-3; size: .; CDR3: CASSVERGPDTQYF; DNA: TGTGCCAGCAGCGTAGAAAGGGGCCCGGATACGCAGTATTTT
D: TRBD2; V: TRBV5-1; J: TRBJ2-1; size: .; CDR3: CASRQHEAGEAANEQFF; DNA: TGCGCCAGCAGGCAACACGAAGCGGGAGAAGCCGCCAATGAGCAGTTCTTC
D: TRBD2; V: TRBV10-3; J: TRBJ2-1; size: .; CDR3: CAIRKVTSGRLNEQFF; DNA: TGTGCCATCAGGAAGGTGACTAGCGGGAGATTAAATGAGCAGTTCTTC
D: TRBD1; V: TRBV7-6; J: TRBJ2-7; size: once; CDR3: CASSPPGQGMSHEQYF; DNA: TGTGCCAGCAGCCCTCCGGGACAGGGGATGTCCCACGAGCAGTACTTC
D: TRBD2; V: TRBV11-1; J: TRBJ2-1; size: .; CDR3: CASSTFAGEENEQFF; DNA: TGTGCCAGCAGCACCTTTGCGGGAGAGGAAAATGAGCAGTTCTTC
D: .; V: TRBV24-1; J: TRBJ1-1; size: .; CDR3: CATSDPGEAEAFF; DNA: TGTGCCACCAGTGATCCCGGCGAGGCTGAAGCTTTCTTT
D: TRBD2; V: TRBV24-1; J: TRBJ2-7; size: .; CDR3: CATSDPLAGVNGVYEQYF; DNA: TGTGCCACCAGTGATCCACTAGCGGGTGTCAATGGGGTCTACGAGCAGTACTTC
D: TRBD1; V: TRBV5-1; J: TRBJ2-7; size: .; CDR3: CATRSSGTGPYEQYF; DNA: TGCGCCACCCGAAGTTCCGGGACAGGGCCCTACGAGCAGTACTTC
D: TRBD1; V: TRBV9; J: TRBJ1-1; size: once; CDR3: CASSEGTGGQGTEAFF; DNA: TGTGCCAGCAGCGAAGGGACAGGGGGGCAGGGCACTGAAGCTTTCTTT
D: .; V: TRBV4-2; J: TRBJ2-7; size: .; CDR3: CASSQDQLVYEQYF; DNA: TGTGCCAGCAGCCAAGATCAACTCGTCTACGAGCAGTACTTC
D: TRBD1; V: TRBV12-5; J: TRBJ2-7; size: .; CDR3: CASGPSRDRVKSYEQYF; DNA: TGTGCTAGTGGTCCTTCCCGGGACAGGGTTAAGTCCTACGAGCAGTACTTC
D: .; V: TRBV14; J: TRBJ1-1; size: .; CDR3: CASSQDFLGAFF; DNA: TGTGCCAGCAGCCAAGATTTCCTAGGAGCTTTCTTT
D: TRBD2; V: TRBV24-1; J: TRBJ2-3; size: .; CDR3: CATSEHGDYTDTQYF; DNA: TGTGCCACCAGTGAACATGGGGACTACACAGATACGCAGTATTTT
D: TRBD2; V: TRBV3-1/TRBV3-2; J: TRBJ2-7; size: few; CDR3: CASSHTSGTSYEQYF; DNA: TGTGCCAGCAGCCATACTAGCGGGACCTCCTACGAGCAGTACTTC
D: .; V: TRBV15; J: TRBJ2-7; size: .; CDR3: CATSRDRGGNSYEQYF; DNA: TGTGCCACCAGCAGAGATAGAGGGGGAAACTCCTACGAGCAGTACTTC
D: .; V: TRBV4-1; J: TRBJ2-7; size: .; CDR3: CASSQDRTPGEQYF; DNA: TGCGCCAGCAGCCAAGATCGGACCCCAGGGGAGCAGTACTTC
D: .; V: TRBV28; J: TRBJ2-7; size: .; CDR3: CASSTPLYEQYF; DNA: TGTGCCAGCAGCACACCCCTCTACGAGCAGTACTTC
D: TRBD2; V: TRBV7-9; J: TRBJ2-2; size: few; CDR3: CASSLRTSGGANTGELFF; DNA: TGTGCCAGCAGCTTACGGACTAGCGGGGGCGCGAACACCGGGGAGCTGTTTTTT
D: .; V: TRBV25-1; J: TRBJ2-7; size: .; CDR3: CASSEWAGGDEQYF; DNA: TGTGCCAGCAGTGAATGGGCAGGCGGGGACGAGCAGTACTTC
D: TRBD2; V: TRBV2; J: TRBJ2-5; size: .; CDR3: CASSEAGGPGLKTQYF; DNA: TGTGCCAGCAGTGAAGCGGGAGGGCCGGGGCTGAAGACCCAGTACTTC
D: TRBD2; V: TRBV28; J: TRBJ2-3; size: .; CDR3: CASSSRTSGTTDTQYF; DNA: TGTGCCAGCAGTTCAAGGACTAGCGGGACTACAGATACGCAGTATTTT
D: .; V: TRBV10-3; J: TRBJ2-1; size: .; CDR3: CAIGSASQYNEQFF; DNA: TGTGCCATCGGCAGCGCTAGCCAGTACAATGAGCAGTTCTTC
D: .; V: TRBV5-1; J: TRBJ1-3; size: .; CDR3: CASSLGGSSGNTIYF; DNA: TGCGCCAGCAGCTTGGGAGGGAGCTCTGGAAACACCATATATTTT
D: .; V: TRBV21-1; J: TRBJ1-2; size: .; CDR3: CASSKFHPGEDSLNYGYTF; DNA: TGTGCCAGCAGCAAATTTCATCCGGGGGAAGATAGTTTAAACTATGGCTACACCTTC
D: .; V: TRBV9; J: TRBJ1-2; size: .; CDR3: CASSVLPDNYGYTF; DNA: TGTGCCAGCAGCGTACTTCCAGATAACTATGGCTACACCTTC
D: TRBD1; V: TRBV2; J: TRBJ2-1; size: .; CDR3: CASSEPGTVGARVANEQFF; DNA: TGTGCCAGCAGTGAACCCGGGACAGTGGGTGCGCGGGTGGCCAATGAGCAGTTCTTC
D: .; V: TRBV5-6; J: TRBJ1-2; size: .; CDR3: CASRIGQHYGYTF; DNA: TGTGCCAGCAGAATAGGACAGCACTATGGCTACACCTTC
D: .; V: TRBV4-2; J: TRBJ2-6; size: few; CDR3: CASSQASTQGAGANVLTF; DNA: TGTGCCAGCAGCCAAGCCTCGACACAAGGGGCTGGGGCCAACGTCCTGACTTTC
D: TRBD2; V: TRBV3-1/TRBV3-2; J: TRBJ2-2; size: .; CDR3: CASSQRGLAGGSNTGELFF; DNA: TGTGCCAGCAGCCAAAGGGGACTAGCGGGAGGATCGAACACCGGGGAGCTGTTTTTT
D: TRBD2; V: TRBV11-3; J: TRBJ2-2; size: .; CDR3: CASSPGPQRENTGELFF; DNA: TGTGCCAGCAGCCCAGGTCCGCAGCGGGAGAACACCGGGGAGCTGTTTTTT
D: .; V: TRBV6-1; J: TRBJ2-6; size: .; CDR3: CASSEARRTYSGANVLTF; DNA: TGTGCCAGCAGTGAAGCCCGGAGGACGTACTCTGGGGCCAACGTCCTGACTTTC
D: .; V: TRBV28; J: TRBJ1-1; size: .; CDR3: CASSTPVNTEAFF; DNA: TGTGCCAGCAGTACCCCAGTGAACACTGAAGCTTTCTTT
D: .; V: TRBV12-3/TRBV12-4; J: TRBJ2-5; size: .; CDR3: CASSLAGGTQYF; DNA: TGTGCCAGCAGTTTAGCGGGGGGGACCCAGTACTTC
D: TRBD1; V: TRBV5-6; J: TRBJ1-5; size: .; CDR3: CASSLWQGDQPQHF; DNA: TGTGCCAGCAGCTTATGGCAGGGGGATCAGCCCCAGCATTTT
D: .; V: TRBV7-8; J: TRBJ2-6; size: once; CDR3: CASSLVLSGANVLTF; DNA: TGTGCCAGCAGCTTAGTACTCTCTGGGGCCAACGTCCTGACTTTC